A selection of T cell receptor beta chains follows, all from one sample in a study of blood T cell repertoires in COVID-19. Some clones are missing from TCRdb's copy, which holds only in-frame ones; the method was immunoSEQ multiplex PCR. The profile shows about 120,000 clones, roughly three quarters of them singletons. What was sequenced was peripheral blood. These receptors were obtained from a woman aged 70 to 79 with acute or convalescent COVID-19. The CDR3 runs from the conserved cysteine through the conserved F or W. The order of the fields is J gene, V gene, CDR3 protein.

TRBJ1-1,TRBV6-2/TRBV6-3,CASSYVSGVRANTEAFF
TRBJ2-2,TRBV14,CASSSTLNTGELFF
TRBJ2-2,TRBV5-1,CASSLNFADTGELFF
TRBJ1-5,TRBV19,CASSGQGDQPQHF
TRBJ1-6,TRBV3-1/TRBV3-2,CASSQGAGLSPLHF
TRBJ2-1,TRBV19,CASSFQRGGSWEQFF
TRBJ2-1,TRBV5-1,CASSSELGSYNEQFF
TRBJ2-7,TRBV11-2,CASSLSSVAGGYEQYF
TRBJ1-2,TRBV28,CASNRGHGYTF
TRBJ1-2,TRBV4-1,CASSQEVSRRGYGYTF
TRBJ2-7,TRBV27,CASSPAGTSYEQYF
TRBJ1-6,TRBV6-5,CASNRGNSPLHF
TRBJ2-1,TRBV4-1,CASARREGDNNEQFF
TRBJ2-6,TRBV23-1,CASSQVRATLQPPGANVLTF
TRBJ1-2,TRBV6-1,CASSEASAGGSKGSGYTF
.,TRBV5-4,CASSLAEGYEQYF
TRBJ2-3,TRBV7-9,CASSPNLQGADTQYF
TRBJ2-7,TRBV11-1,CASSWSGTYEQYF
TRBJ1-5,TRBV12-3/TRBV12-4,CASSLQGSQPQHF
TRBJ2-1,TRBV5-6,CASNPRTSPYNEQFF
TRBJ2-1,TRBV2,CASSVEGRGSNEQFF
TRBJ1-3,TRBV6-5,CATMGQLGNTIYF
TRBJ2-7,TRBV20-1,CSAFSSYEQYF
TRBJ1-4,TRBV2,CASSGAQTGNEKLFF
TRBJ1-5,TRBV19,CASKPGWGNQPQHF
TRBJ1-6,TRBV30,CAWRSGINSPLHF
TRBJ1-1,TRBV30,CAWVWDSFNTEAFF
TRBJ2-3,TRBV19,CASSILAGGDDTQYF
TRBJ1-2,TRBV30,CAWSVNRGYGYTF
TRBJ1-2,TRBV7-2,CASSLAGATGQGGYTF
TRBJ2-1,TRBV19,CASLHGRYNEQFF
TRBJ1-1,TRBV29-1,CSVVRDSRRTEAFF
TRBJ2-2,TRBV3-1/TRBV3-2,CASSPHGLAVTGELFF
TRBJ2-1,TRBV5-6,CASSPGASGYNEQFF
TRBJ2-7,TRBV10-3,CAIGPLAGGYEQYF
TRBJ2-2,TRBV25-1,CASSGPGDTGELFF
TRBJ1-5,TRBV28,CASKSPRGTQHF
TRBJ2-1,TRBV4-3,CASSQDWGLAGGQLTLFF
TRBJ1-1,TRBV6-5,CASSGQGVTAEAFF
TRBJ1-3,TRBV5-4,CASSSGQGFGNTIYF
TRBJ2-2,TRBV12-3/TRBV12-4,CASTFTGELFF
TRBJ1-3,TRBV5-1,CASSRLGGTGNTIYF
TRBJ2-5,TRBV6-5,CASRRQVKETQYF